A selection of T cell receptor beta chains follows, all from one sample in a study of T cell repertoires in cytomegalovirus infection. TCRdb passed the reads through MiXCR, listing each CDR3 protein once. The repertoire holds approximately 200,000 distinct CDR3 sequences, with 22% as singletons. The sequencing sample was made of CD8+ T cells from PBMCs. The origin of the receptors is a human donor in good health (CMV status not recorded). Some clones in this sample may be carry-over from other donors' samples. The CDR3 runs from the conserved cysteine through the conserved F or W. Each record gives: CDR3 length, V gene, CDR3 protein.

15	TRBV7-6	CASSSSYAGQYGYTF
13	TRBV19	CASSMGLAIKQFF
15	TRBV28	CASTIGTATYNEQFF
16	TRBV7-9	CASSSVRSTDTYEQYF
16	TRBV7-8	CASSLALPSEYNEQFF
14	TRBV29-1	CSAEAGRGTYEQYF
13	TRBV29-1	CSAGGSDYNEQFF
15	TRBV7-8	CASSWGGASTDTQYF
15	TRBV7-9	CASSLEVSPQETQYF
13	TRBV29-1	CSVDGESSYEQYF
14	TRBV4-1	CASSQTGAEETQYF
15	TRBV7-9	CASSSDRGLDQPQHF
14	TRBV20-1	CSALQGAGDNEQFF
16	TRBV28	CASSPYVDGQNQPQHF
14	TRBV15	CATSRQGTNEKLFF
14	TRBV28	CASSSDRGWDEQYF
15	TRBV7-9	CASSWSGGYTDTQYF
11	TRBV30	CAWNGLETQYF
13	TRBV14	CASSQDLLYEQYF
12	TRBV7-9	CASSSRREELFF
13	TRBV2	CASSNLFGNKQYF
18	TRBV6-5	CASSYSSPSGGADNEQFF
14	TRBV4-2	CASSLAGGWETQYF
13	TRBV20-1	CSASDRLNTEAFF
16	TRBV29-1	CSGINGGDRGPGELFF
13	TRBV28	CASRRGEGEPQHF
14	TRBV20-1	CSAGTGTESYEQYF
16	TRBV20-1	CSASARSGWEYYEQFF
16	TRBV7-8	CASSLVGRRAYNEQFF